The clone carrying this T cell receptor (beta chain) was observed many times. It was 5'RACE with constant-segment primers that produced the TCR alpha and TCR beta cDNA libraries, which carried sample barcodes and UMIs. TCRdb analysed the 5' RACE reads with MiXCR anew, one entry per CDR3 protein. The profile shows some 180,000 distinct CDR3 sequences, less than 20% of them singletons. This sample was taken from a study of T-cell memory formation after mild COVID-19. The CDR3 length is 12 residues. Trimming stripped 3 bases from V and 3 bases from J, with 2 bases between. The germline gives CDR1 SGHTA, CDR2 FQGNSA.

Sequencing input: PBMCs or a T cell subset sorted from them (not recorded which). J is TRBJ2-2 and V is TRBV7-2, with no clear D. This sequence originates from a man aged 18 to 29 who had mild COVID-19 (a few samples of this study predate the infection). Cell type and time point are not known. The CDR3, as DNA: TGTGCCAGCAGCTTGTACACCGGGGAGCTGTTTTTT. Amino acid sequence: CASSLYTGELFF.